The sequence of this T cell receptor beta chain was determined in a study of shared clonotypes between healthy human individuals. It was at deep level that the assay was run. Clones were sequenced by immunoSEQ multiplex PCR, and TCRdb holds only the in-frame ones, with some missing. The table shows millions of clones, with just under 95% occurring only once. Terminally differentiated effector memory CD45RA+ cells were left out of the naive CD8 fraction, which was CD45RO-negative and positively selected for CCR7. All the donors were Caucasian adults who lived in Nashville, Tennessee. V was pared by 6 bases and J by 5 bases, with 20 bases between. The CDR3 runs to 16 residues. Germline V gene data show CDR1 as MNHEY and CDR2 as SMNVEV (reference sequence).

The TCR was taken from a man aged 18 to 29 in good health. The chain is built from TRBV27 and TRBJ1-5; weak D call: TRBD1 (6 bases). Sequenced input: naive CD8+ T cells sorted from blood. CDR3: CASSPPTQGLDQPQHF. The CDR3, as DNA: TGTGCCAGCAGCCCACCCACACAGGGACTCGATCAGCCCCAGCATTTT.